This T cell receptor (beta chain) is from a study of blood T cells in healthy people across ages. It was with a sample-barcoded 5' primer and a J-beta primer mix that a second PCR of roughly 7 to 12 cycles was run. Every cDNA molecule bore a tag from a template-switch adaptor containing 12 random nucleotides. TCRdb used MiXCR to reprocess the 5' RACE reads, holding one entry per CDR3 protein. The sample carries about 620,000 distinct CDR3 sequences, about 50% recorded once. The CDR3 runs to 14 residues. The germline V and J ends were trimmed by 3 bases and 0 bases, with 11 bases remaining between them. Germline values: CDR1 DFQATT, CDR2 SNEGSKA (reference sequence).

The specimen was blood. The V and J genes are TRBV20-1 and TRBJ2-5; D gene uncertain. The sequence came from a woman of 80 years or more in good health. In DNA, the CDR3 is TGCAGTGCTAGGTTCCGGGTGTACCAAGAGACCCAGTACTTC. Translated, it gives CSARFRVYQETQYF.